Listed here is a single T cell receptor (beta chain). The germline gives CDR1 SGHRS, CDR2 YFSETQ. Trimming took 5 bases from V and 4 from J; bases not matched to a gene: 11. This CDR3 is 15 amino acids long. In the original analysis: Amplification from reference gene primers served as the basis for estimated nucleated cell counts. Clones were sequenced by immunoSEQ multiplex PCR, and TCRdb holds only the in-frame ones, with some missing. Clonal size and the V and J genes are those of that table, whereas D and trimming came from the DNA. Seen here are tens of thousands of clones, 85% observed once, and the top ten hold 5% to 5.5%. The record originates from a study of blood T cell repertoires in COVID-19. Study overall: COVID-19 samples from acute and convalescent phases originated in the United States, Italy and Spain. PBMCs, B-cell-depleted T cells, or T cells were the source of the cDNA or gDNA that made up the material.

This chain joins TRBV5-1 and TRBJ2-5; TRBD2 matches 7 bases. Sequencing input: peripheral blood. The TCR comes from a man between 65 and 85 years old with acute or convalescent COVID-19. DNA for the CDR3: TGCGCCAGCAGTACACGGGGGGACGGGGGAGAGACCCAGTACTTC. Its protein product is CASSTRGDGGETQYF.